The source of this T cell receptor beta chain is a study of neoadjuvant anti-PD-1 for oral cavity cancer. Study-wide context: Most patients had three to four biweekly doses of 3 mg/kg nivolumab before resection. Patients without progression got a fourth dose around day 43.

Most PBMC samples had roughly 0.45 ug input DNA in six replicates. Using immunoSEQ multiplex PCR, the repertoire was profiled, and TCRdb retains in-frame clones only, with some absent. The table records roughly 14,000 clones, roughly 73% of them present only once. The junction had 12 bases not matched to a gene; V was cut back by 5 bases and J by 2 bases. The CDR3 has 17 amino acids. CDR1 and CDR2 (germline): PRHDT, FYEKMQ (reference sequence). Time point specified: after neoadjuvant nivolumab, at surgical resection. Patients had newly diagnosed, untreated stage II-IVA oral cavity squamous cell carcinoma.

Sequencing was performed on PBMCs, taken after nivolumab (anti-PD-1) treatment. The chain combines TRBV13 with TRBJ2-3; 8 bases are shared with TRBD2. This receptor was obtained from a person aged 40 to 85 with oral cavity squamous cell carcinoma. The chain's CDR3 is CASSAGGQFSFTDTQYF. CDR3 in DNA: TGTGCCAGCAGCGCGGGAGGACAGTTTTCATTCACAGATACGCAGTATTTT.